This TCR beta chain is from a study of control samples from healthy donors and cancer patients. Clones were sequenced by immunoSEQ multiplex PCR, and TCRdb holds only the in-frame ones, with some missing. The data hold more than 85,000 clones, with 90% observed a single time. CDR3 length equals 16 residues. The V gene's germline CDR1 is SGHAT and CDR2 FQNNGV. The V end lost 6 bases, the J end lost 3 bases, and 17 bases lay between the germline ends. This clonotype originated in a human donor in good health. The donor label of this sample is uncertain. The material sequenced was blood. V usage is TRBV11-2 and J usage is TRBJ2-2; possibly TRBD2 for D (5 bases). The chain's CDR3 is CASRTFGLRHTGELFF. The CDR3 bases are TGTGCCAGCAGGACATTTGGACTTCGTCACACCGGGGAGCTGTTTTTT.